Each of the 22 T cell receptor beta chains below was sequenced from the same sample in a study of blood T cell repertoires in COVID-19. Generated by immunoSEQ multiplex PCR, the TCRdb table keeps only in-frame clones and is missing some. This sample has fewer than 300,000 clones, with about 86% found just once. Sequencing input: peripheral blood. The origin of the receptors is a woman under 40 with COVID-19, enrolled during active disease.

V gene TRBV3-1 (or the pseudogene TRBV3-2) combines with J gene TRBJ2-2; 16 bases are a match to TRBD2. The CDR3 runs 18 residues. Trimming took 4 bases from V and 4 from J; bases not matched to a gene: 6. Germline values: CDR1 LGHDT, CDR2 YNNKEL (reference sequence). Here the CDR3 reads CASSPGLAGGSGTGELFF. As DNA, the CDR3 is TGTGCCAGCAGCCCGGGACTAGCGGGGGGGTCTGGCACCGGGGAGCTGTTTTTT.

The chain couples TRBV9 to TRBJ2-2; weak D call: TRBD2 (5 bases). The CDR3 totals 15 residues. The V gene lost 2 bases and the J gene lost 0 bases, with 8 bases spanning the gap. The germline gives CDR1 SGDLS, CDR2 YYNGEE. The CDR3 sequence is CASSVMGANTGELFF. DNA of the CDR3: TGTGCCAGCAGCGTGATGGGAGCGAACACCGGGGAGCTGTTTTTT.

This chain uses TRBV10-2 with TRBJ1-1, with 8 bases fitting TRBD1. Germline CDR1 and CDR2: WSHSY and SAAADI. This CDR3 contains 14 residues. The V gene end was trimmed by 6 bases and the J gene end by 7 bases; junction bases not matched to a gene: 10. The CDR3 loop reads CASRPGQGGGEAFF. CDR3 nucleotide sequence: TGCGCCAGCAGACCCGGACAGGGCGGAGGTGAAGCTTTCTTT.

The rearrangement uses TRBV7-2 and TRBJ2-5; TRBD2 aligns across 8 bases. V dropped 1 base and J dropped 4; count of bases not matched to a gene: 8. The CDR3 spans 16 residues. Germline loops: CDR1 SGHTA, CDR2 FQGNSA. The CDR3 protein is CASSLGPGLGGETQYF. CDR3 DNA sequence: TGTGCCAGCAGCTTAGGGCCGGGACTAGGGGGAGAGACCCAGTACTTC.

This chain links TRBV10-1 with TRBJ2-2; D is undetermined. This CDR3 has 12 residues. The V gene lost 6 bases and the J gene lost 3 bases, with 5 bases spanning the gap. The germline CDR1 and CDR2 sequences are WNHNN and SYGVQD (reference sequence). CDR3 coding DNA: TGCGCCAGCAGCCCGTACACCGGGGAGCTGTTTTTT. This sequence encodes CASSPYTGELFF.

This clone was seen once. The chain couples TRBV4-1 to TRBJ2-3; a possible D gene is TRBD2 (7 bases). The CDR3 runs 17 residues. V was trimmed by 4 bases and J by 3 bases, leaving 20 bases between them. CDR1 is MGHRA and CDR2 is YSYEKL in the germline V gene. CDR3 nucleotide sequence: TGCGCCAGCAGCCCAGGGGAGGGGGGAGTTTTGACAGATACGCAGTATTTT. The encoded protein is CASSPGEGGVLTDTQYF.

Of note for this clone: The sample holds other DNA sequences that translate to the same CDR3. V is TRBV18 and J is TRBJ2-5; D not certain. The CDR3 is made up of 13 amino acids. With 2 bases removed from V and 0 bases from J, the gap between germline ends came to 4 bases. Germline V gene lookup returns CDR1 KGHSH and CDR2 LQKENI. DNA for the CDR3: TGTGCCAGCTCACCAGGCTACCAAGAGACCCAGTACTTC. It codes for CASSPGYQETQYF. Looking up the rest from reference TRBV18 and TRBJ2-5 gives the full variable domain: NAGVMQNPRHLVRRRGQEARLRCSPMKGHSHVYWYRQLPEEGLKFMVYLQKENIIDESGMPKERFSAEFPKEGPSILRIQQVVRGDSAAYFCASSPGYQETQYFGPGTRLLVL.

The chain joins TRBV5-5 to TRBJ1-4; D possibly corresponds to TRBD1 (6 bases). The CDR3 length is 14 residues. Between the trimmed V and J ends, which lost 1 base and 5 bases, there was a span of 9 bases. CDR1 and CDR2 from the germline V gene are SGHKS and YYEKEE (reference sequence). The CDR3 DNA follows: TGTGCCAGCAGCTTGACAGGGCAAAATGAAAAACTGTTTTTT. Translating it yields CASSLTGQNEKLFF.

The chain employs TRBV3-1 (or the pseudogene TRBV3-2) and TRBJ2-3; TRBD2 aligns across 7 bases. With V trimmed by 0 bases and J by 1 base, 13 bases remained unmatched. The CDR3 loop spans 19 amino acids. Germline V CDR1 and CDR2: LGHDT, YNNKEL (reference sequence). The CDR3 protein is CASSQDALIGSGGTDTQYF. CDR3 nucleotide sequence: TGTGCCAGCAGCCAAGACGCCCTCATTGGGAGCGGGGGCACAGATACGCAGTATTTT.

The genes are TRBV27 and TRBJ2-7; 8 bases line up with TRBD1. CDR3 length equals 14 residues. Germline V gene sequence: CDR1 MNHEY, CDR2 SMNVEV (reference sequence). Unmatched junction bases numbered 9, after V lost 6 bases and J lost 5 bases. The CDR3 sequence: CASRPLGQGHEQYF. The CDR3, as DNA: TGTGCCAGCAGGCCCCTCGGACAGGGCCACGAGCAGTACTTC.

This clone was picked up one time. CDR3 sequence reads: CASSQGRGTYGYTF. The DNA of the CDR3 is TGCGCCAGCAGCCAAGGGAGAGGAACCTATGGCTACACCTTC. This chain connects TRBV4-1 to TRBJ1-2; D remains unclear. There are 14 residues in the CDR3. CDR1 and CDR2 (germline): MGHRA, YSYEKL. Trimming took off 1 base at V and 4 bases at J, with 10 bases between the two ends.

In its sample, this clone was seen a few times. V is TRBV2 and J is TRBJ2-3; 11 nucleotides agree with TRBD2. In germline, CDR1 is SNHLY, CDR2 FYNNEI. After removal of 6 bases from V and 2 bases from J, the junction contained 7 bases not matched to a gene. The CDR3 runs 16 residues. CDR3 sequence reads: CASSPTSGGDTDTQYF. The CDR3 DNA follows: TGTGCCAGCAGCCCAACTAGCGGGGGCGACACAGATACGCAGTATTTT.

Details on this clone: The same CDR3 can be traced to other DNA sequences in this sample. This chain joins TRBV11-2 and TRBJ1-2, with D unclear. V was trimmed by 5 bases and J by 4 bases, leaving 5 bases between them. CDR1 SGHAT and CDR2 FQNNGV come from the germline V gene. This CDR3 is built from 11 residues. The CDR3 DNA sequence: TGTGCCAGCAGCCTCCTCTATGGCTACACCTTC. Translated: CASSLLYGYTF.

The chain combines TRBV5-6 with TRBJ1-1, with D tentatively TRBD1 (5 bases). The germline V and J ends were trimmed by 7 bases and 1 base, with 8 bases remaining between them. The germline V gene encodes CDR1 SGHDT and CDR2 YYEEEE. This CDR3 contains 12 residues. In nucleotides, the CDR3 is TGTGCCAGCGGACAACCGAACACTGAAGCTTTCTTT. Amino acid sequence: CASGQPNTEAFF.

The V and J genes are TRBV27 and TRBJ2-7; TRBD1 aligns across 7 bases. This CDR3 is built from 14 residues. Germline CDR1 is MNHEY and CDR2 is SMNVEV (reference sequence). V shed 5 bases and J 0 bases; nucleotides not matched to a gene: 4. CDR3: CASSLQGSSYEQYF. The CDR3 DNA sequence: TGTGCCAGCAGTCTACAGGGGAGCTCCTACGAGCAGTACTTC.

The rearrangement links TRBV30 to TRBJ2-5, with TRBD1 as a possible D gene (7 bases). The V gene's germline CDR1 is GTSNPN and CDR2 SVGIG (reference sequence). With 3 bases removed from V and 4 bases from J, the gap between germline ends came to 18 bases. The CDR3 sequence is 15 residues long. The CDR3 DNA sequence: TGTGCCTGGAGGCGGGGACAGACCCCCCGAGAGACCCAGTACTTC. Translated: CAWRRGQTPRETQYF.

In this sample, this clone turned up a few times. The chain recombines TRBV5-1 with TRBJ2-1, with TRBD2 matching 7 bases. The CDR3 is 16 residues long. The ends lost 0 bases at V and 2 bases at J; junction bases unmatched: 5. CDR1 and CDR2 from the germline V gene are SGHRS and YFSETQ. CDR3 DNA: TGCGCCAGCAGCTTGGGGCTAGCGGACCCCTACAATGAGCAGTTCTTC. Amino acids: CASSLGLADPYNEQFF.

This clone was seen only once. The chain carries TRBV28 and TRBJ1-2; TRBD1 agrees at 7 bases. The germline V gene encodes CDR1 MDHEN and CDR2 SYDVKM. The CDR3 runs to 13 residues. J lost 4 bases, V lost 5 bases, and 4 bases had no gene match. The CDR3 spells CASSRRGRYGYTF. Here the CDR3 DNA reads TGTGCCAGCAGTCGGAGGGGGCGCTATGGCTACACCTTC.

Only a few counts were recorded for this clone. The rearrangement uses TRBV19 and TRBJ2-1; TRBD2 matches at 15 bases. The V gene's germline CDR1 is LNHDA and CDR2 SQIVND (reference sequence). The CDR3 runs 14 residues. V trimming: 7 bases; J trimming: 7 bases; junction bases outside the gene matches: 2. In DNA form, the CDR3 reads TGTGCCAGTACAGGGACTAGCGGGGGGAATGAGCAGTTCTTC. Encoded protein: CASTGTSGGNEQFF.

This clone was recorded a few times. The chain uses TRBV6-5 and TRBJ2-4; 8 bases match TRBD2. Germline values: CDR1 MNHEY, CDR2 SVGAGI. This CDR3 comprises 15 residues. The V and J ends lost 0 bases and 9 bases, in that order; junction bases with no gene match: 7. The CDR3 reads CASSYSSGGASIQYF. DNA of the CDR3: TGTGCCAGCAGTTACTCGTCCGGGGGGGCGAGCATTCAGTACTTC.

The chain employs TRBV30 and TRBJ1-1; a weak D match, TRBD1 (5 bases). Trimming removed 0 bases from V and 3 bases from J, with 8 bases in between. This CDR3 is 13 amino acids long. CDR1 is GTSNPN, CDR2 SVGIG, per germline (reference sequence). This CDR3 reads CAWSVGEYTEAFF. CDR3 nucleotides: TGTGCCTGGAGTGTAGGGGAATACACTGAAGCTTTCTTT.

The CDR3 DNA follows: TGCGCCAGCAGCTTGTTACCAGGGCGGGGGAATGAGCAGTTCTTC. Its protein is CASSLLPGRGNEQFF. The chain joins TRBV5-1 to TRBJ2-1; TRBD2 aligns across 7 bases. Germline-derived CDR1 and CDR2 are SGHRS and YFSETQ. CDR3 length equals 15 residues. After removal of 1 base from V and 7 bases from J, the junction contained 8 bases not matched to a gene.